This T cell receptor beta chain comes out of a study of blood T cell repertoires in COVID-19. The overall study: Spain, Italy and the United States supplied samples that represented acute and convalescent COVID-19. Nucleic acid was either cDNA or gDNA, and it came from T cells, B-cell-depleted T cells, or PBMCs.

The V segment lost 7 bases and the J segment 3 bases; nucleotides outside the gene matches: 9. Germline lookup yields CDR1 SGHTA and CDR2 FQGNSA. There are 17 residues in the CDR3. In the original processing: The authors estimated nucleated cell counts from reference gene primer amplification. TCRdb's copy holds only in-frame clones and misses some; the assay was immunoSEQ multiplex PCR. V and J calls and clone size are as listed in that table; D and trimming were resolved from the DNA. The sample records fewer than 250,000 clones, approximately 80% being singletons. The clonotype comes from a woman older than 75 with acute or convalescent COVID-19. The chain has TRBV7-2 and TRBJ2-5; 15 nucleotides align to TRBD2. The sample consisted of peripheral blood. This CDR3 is CASTGWTSGGAEETQYF. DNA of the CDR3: TGTGCCAGCACCGGATGGACTAGCGGGGGGGCCGAAGAGACCCAGTACTTC.